The entry that follows covers one T cell receptor beta chain sequence. This clonotype has a handful of counts. The target of this receptor is not known. Per-base qualities were not stored, and no clone one base away is much larger. These data originate in a study of spatial heterogeneity in lung cancer (dated by TCRdb to 2018 to 2020). With respect to the entire study: More beta-chain than alpha-chain transcripts were consistently detected, likely reflecting higher beta-chain transcript abundance. In the raw uncorrected reads, each unique combination of TCR and UMI appeared more than ten times on average. In non-small cell lung cancer, the study quantitatively compared TCR alpha and beta repertoires across several tumor regions, matched nontumor lung, and blood. The study linked features of the TCR repertoire to counts of nonsynonymous mutations, which were determined by whole-exome sequencing of tumor tissue. Both alpha and beta chains were TCR-sequenced in samples taken at surgery, namely 220 tumor regions, 61 to 65 matched nontumor lung samples and approximately 51 PBMC samples. The paper's findings and limits, for the study overall: Ubiquitous expanded tumor TCRs were found in blood more often at tumor resection than at routine follow-up. Confirming at a functional level the hypothesis that regional TCRs recognize regional mutations was considered to require additional single-cell paired TCR alpha and beta sequencing.

Receptors were amplified or captured by 5' RACE. The instrument given in TCRdb is NextSeq 500. To allow correction of PCR and sequencing errors, the TCR library protocol tagged every TCR cDNA molecule with a unique molecular identifier. The study's processing was this. Decombinator tools were used for TCR identification, UMI-based error correction and CDR3 extraction. TCRs above a frequency of 2 per 1,000, corresponding to the top 1% of the tumor frequency distribution, were defined as expanded. Rényi diversity was computed with the R vegan package after subsampling each repertoire 100 times to 5,000 TCRs. CDR3 similarity networks were built from amino acid triplet string-kernel similarity, with CDR3s being connected when pairwise similarity was above 0.82. TCRdb took the public reads, trimmed them with fastp at Q25, ran MiXCR for clone calling and kept in-frame beta chains. Every CDR3 protein is listed once, alongside the most common genes and DNA of its rows. None of the V and J calls come from the authors' own analysis; TCRdb made them. The sample contains roughly 40,000 distinct CDR3 sequences, 6.5% to 8.5% of them found a single time. Of the sample, 43% falls within the top ten clones.

V is reduced by 4 bases and J by 4 bases, leaving a spacing of 19 bases between them. Taken from cysteine to phenylalanine, the CDR3 has 16 residues. The CDR3 DNA has 48 bases and is translated from base 1. Looking up the germline V gene yields CDR1 SGHTA and CDR2 FQGNSA. This sample's time point label indicates: sample taken at primary tumor resection. For TCR sequencing, whole RNA was extracted from tumor and nontumor lung tissue, or from cryopreserved PBMC samples, and no cell sorting was done. Donors were under 95 patients with early-stage, untreated non-small cell lung cancer from the lung TRACERx cohort. A patient was chosen for TCR sequencing only when enough RNA was available from at least two tumor regions.

The clonotype was recovered from a female donor with early-stage non-small cell lung cancer. Sequences were derived from PBMCs, sampled at surgery. The sequence joins TRBV7-2 to TRBJ1-2; the D segment could be TRBD1, given 6 matching bases. The bases read TGTGCCAGCAGCTCAGTGGGAACAGGGTCTAGCTATGGCTACACCTTC. Its translation is CASSSVGTGSSYGYTF.